These 29 T cell receptor beta chains came from one sample sequenced in a study of post-analysis software for immune sequencing data. Study-level points and caveats: Compared with controls, patients had more of about 5 TRBV segments, including TRBV5-6, TRBV5-1 and TRBV20-1.

TCR beta cDNA libraries had unique molecular identifiers. In TCRdb, the PCR reads were re-called with MiXCR into one record per CDR3 protein. The data contain approximately 730,000 distinct CDR3 sequences, roughly 27% of them singletons. The antigens of these receptors remain unknown. Sequencing input: blood. Receptor source: a girl between 10 and 17 years old with multiple sclerosis.

This clonotype has only a few counts. The chain has TRBV5-4 and TRBJ2-1, with TRBD2 matching over 13 bases. CDR3 length equals 17 residues. Germline loops: CDR1 SGHNT, CDR2 YYREEE (reference sequence). Unmatched junction bases numbered 8, after V lost 4 bases and J lost 4 bases. The CDR3 DNA reads TGTGCCAGCAGCGCCCGGGGGACTAGCGGGAATTACAATGAGCAGTTCTTC. Its translation is CASSARGTSGNYNEQFF. Full variable domain (rest looked up from reference TRBV5-4 and TRBJ2-1): ETGVTQSPTHLIKTRGQQVTLRCSSQSGHNTVSWYQQALGQGPQFIFQYYREEENGRGNFPPRFSGLQFPNYSSELNVNALELDDSALYLCASSARGTSGNYNEQFFGPGTRLTVL.

The chain has TRBV2 and TRBJ2-4, with 9 nucleotides matching TRBD1. Unmatched junction bases numbered 14, after V lost 8 bases and J lost 0 bases. Germline V gives CDR1 SNHLY, CDR2 FYNNEI. CDR3 size: 18 residues. The CDR3 sequence: CASRDIQGQGIAKNIQYF. The CDR3, as DNA: TGTGCCAGCCGAGATATCCAGGGACAGGGAATAGCCAAAAACATTCAGTACTTC.

V and J are TRBV29-1 and TRBJ2-4; D may correspond to TRBD1 or TRBD2 (6 bases each). Germline V gives CDR1 SQVTM, CDR2 ANQGSEA. The V end was cut by 4 bases, the J end by 7 bases, with 11 bases between. The CDR3 consists of 12 residues. This chain's CDR3 is CSVGGADNIQYF. In DNA form, the CDR3 reads TGCAGCGTTGGGGGGGCCGATAACATTCAGTACTTC.

V and J are TRBV7-9 and TRBJ1-6; no clear D. Trimming pared 5 bases from V and 8 bases from J, leaving 10 bases between. CDR3 length: 13 amino acids. Germline values: CDR1 SEHNR, CDR2 FQNEAQ (reference sequence). The CDR3 is CASSQREDSPLHF. CDR3 DNA sequence: TGTGCCAGCAGCCAGAGAGAGGATTCACCCCTCCACTTT.

The chain uses TRBV7-2 and TRBJ1-1; a possible D gene is TRBD1 (6 bases). The CDR3 is made up of 16 amino acids. Germline assignment: CDR1 SGHTA and CDR2 FQGNSA. Trimming took 2 bases from V and 3 from J, leaving 16 bases between them. The CDR3 region has the DNA TGTGCCAGCAGCTTACCCACTGGGGGGGGCTACACTGAAGCTTTCTTT. Protein: CASSLPTGGGYTEAFF. Drawing the rest from reference TRBV7-2 and TRBJ1-1, the complete variable domain is GAGVSQSPSNKVTEKGKDVELRCDPISGHTALYWYRQSLGQGLEFLIYFQGNSAPDKSGLPSDRFSAERTGGSVSTLTIQRTQQEDSAVYLCASSLPTGGGYTEAFFGQGTRLTVV.

The genes are TRBV18 and TRBJ2-3; TRBD2 matches 15 bases. This CDR3 is 16 amino acids long. Per germline, CDR1 KGHSH and CDR2 LQKENI. V shed 4 bases, J shed 3 bases, and the junction held 2 bases outside the gene matches. The CDR3 bases are TGTGCCAGCTCACGGACTAGCGGGGGGGCGACAGATACGCAGTATTTT. Encoded protein: CASSRTSGGATDTQYF.

This chain connects TRBV27 to TRBJ1-5; perhaps TRBD1 as D (5 bases). CDR1 and CDR2 from the germline V gene are MNHEY and SMNVEV (reference sequence). Trimming shortened V by 6 bases and J by 0 bases, and 15 bases separated the two germline ends. This CDR3 is 16 amino acids long. The CDR3 DNA reads as TGTGCCAGCAGATCCAGGCGGGGGGATAGCAATCAGCCCCAGCATTTT. Translation: CASRSRRGDSNQPQHF.

This rearrangement joins TRBV11-2 to TRBJ2-1; D perhaps matches TRBD1 (7 bases). V was clipped by 4 bases and J by 13 bases, with 20 bases between them. CDR3 length: 14 amino acids. Germline values: CDR1 SGHAT, CDR2 FQNNGV. The CDR3 coding sequence is TGTGCCAGCAGCTCTTCCGGGGGACAGCAACGTCAGTTCTTC. Translating gives CASSSSGGQQRQFF.

The table lists this clonotype with a few counts. The chain employs TRBV7-2 and TRBJ2-7, with 8 bases aligning to TRBD1. The germline V gene has CDR1 SGHTA and CDR2 FQGNSA. The CDR3 covers 14 residues. J was trimmed by 5 bases and V by 6 bases; bases with no gene match: 9. CDR3 nucleotides: TGTGCCAGCAGGCCGGGGACAGGACGTAACGAGCAGTACTTC. The encoded protein is CASRPGTGRNEQYF.

Many counts were recorded for this clonotype. J is TRBJ2-7 and V is TRBV10-3, with no clear D. Trimming shortened V by 0 bases and J by 1 base, and 4 bases separated the two germline ends. This CDR3 has 13 residues. CDR1 and CDR2 (germline): ENHRY, SYGVKD. CDR3 coding DNA: TGTGCCATCAGTGAGTCGCCATCCTACGAGCAGTACTTC. It translates to CAISESPSYEQYF.

V is TRBV28 and J is TRBJ2-5; D is ambiguous. Trimming removed 9 bases at V and 3 bases at J, with 11 bases between. This CDR3 is built from 12 residues. Germline V gives CDR1 MDHEN, CDR2 SYDVKM. CDR3 nucleotides: TGTGCCAGTAAAGGGCAAGAAGAGACCCAGTACTTC. Translated, it gives CASKGQEETQYF.

The chain recombines TRBV20-1 with TRBJ2-5, with TRBD2 as a possible D gene (5 bases). Trimming took off 1 base at V and 4 bases at J, with 10 bases between the two ends. This CDR3 has 13 residues. CDR1 DFQATT and CDR2 SNEGSKA come from the germline V gene (reference sequence). The CDR3 here is CSARVSSLETQYF. In DNA form, the CDR3 reads TGCAGTGCTAGAGTGTCTAGCTTAGAGACCCAGTACTTC.

The chain is built from TRBV7-9 and TRBJ1-5; 9 nucleotides match TRBD1. V shed 1 base, J shed 5 bases, and the junction held 3 bases outside the gene matches. Germline V CDR1 and CDR2: SEHNR, FQNEAQ (reference sequence). The CDR3 loop spans 15 amino acids. CDR3 loop: CASSLDRGLDQPQHF. In DNA form, the CDR3 reads TGTGCCAGCAGCTTAGACAGGGGGCTGGATCAGCCCCAGCATTTT.

The rearrangement joins TRBV28 to TRBJ2-1; TRBD1 is a possible D gene (5 bases). Germline V gene sequence: CDR1 MDHEN, CDR2 SYDVKM. Trimming removed 8 bases from V and 5 bases from J, with 16 bases in between. CDR3 length: 14 residues. In DNA form, the CDR3 reads TGTGCCAGCGAGACAGCCCTTCAGGACAATGAGCAGTTCTTC. Its protein is CASETALQDNEQFF.

CDR3 bases: TGTGCCAGCAGCTCCAACCCACGGTGGGGGGGAGGAGGAGAGCAGTACGTC. Translation gives CASSSNPRWGGGGEQYV. The rearrangement uses TRBV7-2 and TRBJ2-7; 7 nucleotides match TRBD2. With 4 bases clipped from V and 7 bases from J, the junction kept 19 bases outside the gene matches. CDR3 length: 17 residues. Germline CDR1 SGHTA, CDR2 FQGNSA.

Many counts were recorded for this clonotype. The rearrangement links TRBV29-1 to TRBJ2-1; TRBD2 aligns across 8 bases. Germline V gene lookup returns CDR1 SQVTM and CDR2 ANQGSEA. The CDR3 runs 12 residues. After removal of 8 bases from V and 6 bases from J, the junction contained 6 bases not matched to a gene. The CDR3 region has the DNA TGCAGCTTCACCGGGACTAGCAATGAGCAGTTCTTC. Protein: CSFTGTSNEQFF.

This clonotype was seen more than once but under ten times. The chain employs TRBV29-1 and TRBJ1-2, with TRBD1 as a possible D gene (6 bases). Germline CDR1 reads SQVTM; CDR2 reads ANQGSEA. Trimming took 5 bases from V and 5 from J, leaving 12 bases between them. This CDR3 comprises 12 residues. CDR3 loop: CSVRIGGYGYTF. The CDR3 DNA sequence: TGCAGCGTTCGAATAGGGGGGTATGGCTACACCTTC.

This clonotype was counted a few times. The chain joins TRBV7-8 to TRBJ1-5; unclear D gene. This CDR3 spans 14 amino acids. The V end lost 5 bases, the J end lost 7 bases, and 15 bases lay between the germline ends. From germline, CDR1 is SGHVS and CDR2 FQNEAQ. This CDR3 reads CASSPWGSGQPQHF. In nucleotides, the CDR3 is TGTGCCAGCAGCCCATGGGGTTCGGGGCAGCCCCAGCATTTT.

This clonotype was counted only a few times. The chain couples TRBV20-1 to TRBJ2-1; 8 positions match TRBD1. J lost 7 bases, V lost 0 bases, and 11 bases had no gene match. CDR1 and CDR2 from the germline V gene are DFQATT and SNEGSKA (reference sequence). The CDR3 loop spans 16 amino acids. CDR3 DNA sequence: TGCAGTGCTAGAGACCCTCAGGGGGCGGATTGGAATGAGCAGTTCTTC. It codes for CSARDPQGADWNEQFF.

Points on this clonotype: The junction departs from germline at one end; a sequencing error may be responsible. V gene TRBV5-1 combines with J gene TRBJ2-5; 7 nucleotides agree with TRBD1. Per the germline V gene, CDR1 is SGHRS and CDR2 is YFSETQ. The CDR3 has 14 residues. This CDR3 reads CTSSSNRGGETQYF. The CDR3 DNA is TGCACCAGCAGCTCCAACAGGGGCGGCGAGACCCAGTACTTC.

The V gene is TRBV28, the J gene TRBJ2-6; possibly TRBD1 or TRBD2 for D (5 bases each). This CDR3 has 16 amino acids. V lost 5 bases to trimming and J lost 1 base, with 12 bases between them. CDR1 and CDR2 (germline): MDHEN, SYDVKM. In DNA, the CDR3 is TGTGCCAGCAGTATATCGGGGCGTTCTGGGGCCAACGTCCTGACTTTC. Translation: CASSISGRSGANVLTF. The variable domain in full, with the rest retrieved from reference TRBV28 and TRBJ2-6, is DVKVTQSSRYLVKRTGEKVFLECVQDMDHENMFWYRQDPGLGLRLIYFSYDVKMKEKGDIPEGYSVSREKKERFSLILESASTNQTSMYLCASSISGRSGANVLTFGAGSRLTVL.

A note on this clonotype: Relative to the germline gene, one junction end is altered; a read error may explain this. This chain joins TRBV14 and TRBJ2-7, with TRBD1 identical over 7 bases. The CDR3 is made up of 15 amino acids. CDR1 is SGHDN and CDR2 is FVKESK in the germline V gene. The DNA for the CDR3 is TGTGCCAGCAGCCACCGGGACAGAATCCCCTATGAGCAGTACTTC. Encoded protein: CASSHRDRIPYEQYF.

The chain links TRBV20-1 to TRBJ2-5, with 10 nucleotides matching TRBD2. The CDR3 is 13 residues long. The germline V gene encodes CDR1 DFQATT and CDR2 SNEGSKA (reference sequence). After removal of 5 bases from V and 11 bases from J, the junction contained 11 bases not matched to a gene. This CDR3 is CSAAGLAIGEQYF. Written as DNA, the CDR3 is TGCAGTGCTGCGGGACTAGCGATTGGTGAGCAGTACTTC.

The CDR3 loop reads CASSLYLAARAGANVLTF. CDR3 nucleotide sequence: TGTGCCAGCAGTTTATATCTGGCTGCCCGGGCTGGGGCCAACGTCCTGACTTTC. The chain has TRBV28 and TRBJ2-6, with D hard to call. The CDR3 length is 18 residues. V gave up 1 base and J gave up 2 bases, with 15 bases separating them. Germline V gene lookup returns CDR1 MDHEN and CDR2 SYDVKM.

This chain links TRBV27 with TRBJ2-1; unclear D gene. Germline loops: CDR1 MNHEY, CDR2 SMNVEV (reference sequence). With 6 bases removed from V and 6 bases from J, the gap between germline ends came to 15 bases. The CDR3 is made up of 14 amino acids. The CDR3 DNA sequence: TGTGCCAGCAGGTTAGTGACATTCTCCAATGAGCAGTTCTTC. It yields the protein CASRLVTFSNEQFF.

On this clonotype: A read error may produce the germline difference seen at one junction end. The gene calls are TRBV29-1 and TRBJ2-7; D is undetermined. Per germline, CDR1 SQVTM and CDR2 ANQGSEA. The CDR3 sequence is 12 residues long. The CDR3: CSVEDGGVKQYF. CDR3 in DNA: TGCAGCGTGGAAGATGGTGGGGTCAAGCAGTACTTC.

The rearrangement links TRBV4-3 to TRBJ2-7; TRBD2 is a possible D gene (6 bases). The CDR3 sequence is 17 residues long. Trimming took off 0 bases at V and 4 bases at J, with 19 bases between the two ends. The germline V gene has CDR1 LGHNA and CDR2 YSLEER. The CDR3 loop is CASSQDRAGRASYEQYF. The CDR3 DNA follows: TGCGCCAGCAGCCAAGATCGGGCGGGGCGGGCCTCGTACGAGCAGTACTTC.

This clonotype was recorded a few times. The chain joins TRBV20-1 to TRBJ2-3; maybe TRBD2 (6 bases). V dropped 1 base and J dropped 1 base, with 27 bases sitting between them. Germline V gene lookup returns CDR1 DFQATT and CDR2 SNEGSKA (reference sequence). This CDR3 has 20 residues. This CDR3 is CSARGIFGAGSIAGTDTQYF. The CDR3 DNA is TGCAGTGCTAGAGGGATTTTTGGTGCAGGGAGCATAGCGGGCACAGATACGCAGTATTTT.

A few counts support this clonotype. V is TRBV7-9 and J is TRBJ2-1; 8 bases match TRBD2. Germline V gene lookup returns CDR1 SEHNR and CDR2 FQNEAQ (reference sequence). V shed 5 bases, J shed 10 bases, and the junction held 13 bases outside the gene matches. The CDR3 totals 15 residues. Here the CDR3 reads CASSITTGGAGEQFF. CDR3 DNA sequence: TGTGCCAGCAGCATAACTACCGGGGGGGCTGGCGAGCAGTTCTTC.